This T cell receptor beta chain was identified in a study of T cell repertoires in cytomegalovirus infection (dated by TCRdb to between 2018 and 2020). Background for the entire study: Peptide stimulations targeted recently identified HLA-C-restricted CMV epitopes, whose presentation resists viral immunomodulation, together with well-studied HLA-B-restricted epitopes. Donor HLA type was relevant to the analysis, because carriage of CMV infection together with the matching HLA type was indicated by public TCR beta signatures.

This clonotype appeared many times. Its recognized antigen is unknown. Per-base quality was not reported, and no clone a single base away is much larger than it. Study-wide conclusions, independent of this receptor: Cumulative frequency of public TCR beta family members discriminated carriers of CMV infection plus the relevant HLA type in this cohort and an independent roughly 330-donor cohort. In the ex vivo response, HLA-C-restricted CMV-specific TCR beta clonotypes were dominant, and in two of eight donors the single most frequent clonotype came from this HLA-C-restricted group.

The run used an Illumina HiSeq 1500. The public reads were quality trimmed at Q25 with fastp and then assembled into clones with MiXCR by TCRdb, keeping productive beta chains. Rows are unified per CDR3 protein, each entry keeping the most common DNA and genes. Across this sample there are roughly 990,000 distinct CDR3 sequences, with about a third seen only once. The ten largest make up 13% of the sample. Via the germline V gene, CDR1 is SGHTA and CDR2 FQGNSA. The CDR3 spans 15 residues, from the cysteine through the phenylalanine. Only the CDR3 portion is preserved as DNA: 45 bases, with reading frame beginning at the first base. Trimming costs V 8 bases and J 1 base, and their ends lie 17 bases apart. According to the study, the label for this sample's treatment or condition signals: in vitro stimulation with specific CMV peptide epitopes to enrich CMV-specific T cells.

The chain joins TRBV7-2 to TRBJ1-2; TRBD1 is a possible D gene, resting on 5 matching bases. This clonotype was sampled from a human donor in good health (CMV status not recorded). Some clones in this sample may be carry-over from other donors' samples. This specimen was cultured CD8+ T cells from PBMCs, taken from culture after CMV antigen stimulation. The sequence in DNA is TGTGCCAGCCGGGGCGGAGCAGTCAATAACTATGGCTACACCTTC. It translates to CASRGGAVNNYGYTF.